These T cell receptor beta chains were read from a single sample in a study of response to subunit inactivated influenza vaccine. MiXCR, applied by TCRdb to the RT-PCR reads, yields one record per CDR3 protein. Here the sample spans more than 450,000 distinct CDR3 sequences, 11% being singletons. These records were also assigned to another study, of T cells expressing NK-cell markers.

The sequenced sample was PBMCs from blood, obtained on the day of vaccination. Receptors were obtained from a middle-aged man who received an inactivated influenza vaccine. The CDR3 runs from the conserved cysteine through the conserved F or W. The D gene is left open where the match is weak. A clone size is listed for some rows: how often the clone was seen (once, few, many), or a class if it is expanded.

DNA,CDR3,J,V,size,D
TGTGCCACCAGTGATCCAAAAACTAGCGAGCAATACAATGAGCAGTTCTTC,CATSDPKTSEQYNEQFF,TRBJ2-1,TRBV24-1,-,TRBD2
TGTGCCAGCAGTGATGGAACTTACAATGAGCAGTTCTTC,CASSDGTYNEQFF,TRBJ2-1,TRBV25-1,once,-
TGTGCCAGCAGTTCAGGGACTAGCCGCCACAATGAGCAGTTCTTC,CASSSGTSRHNEQFF,TRBJ2-1,TRBV27,few,TRBD2
TGCAGTGCAGTGGGGACAGACTCCTACGAGCAGTACTTC,CSAVGTDSYEQYF,TRBJ2-7,TRBV20-1,-,TRBD1
TGTGCCAGCAGCCAGGGGACCCCCAGACAGTACTTC,CASSQGTPRQYF,TRBJ2-7,TRBV7-2,few,-
TGTGCCAGCTCACCACGTGCGGGGGACACAGATACGCAGTATTTT,CASSPRAGDTDTQYF,TRBJ2-3,TRBV18,-,TRBD2
TGTGCCATCGCCAGTTCAGGGGTTAACACCGGGGAGCTGTTTTTT,CAIASSGVNTGELFF,TRBJ2-2,TRBV10-3,-,-
TGTGCCAGCAGTTTAATCGGGACAGCCACCGGGGAGCTGTTTTTT,CASSLIGTATGELFF,TRBJ2-2,TRBV28,-,TRBD1
TGTGCCACCAGTGAAAACGGCCACGGCCCGAAGCAGTTCTTC,CATSENGHGPKQFF,TRBJ2-1,TRBV24-1,-,-
TGCAGCGCACAATCGGGAGTGCTTACAGATACGCAGTATTTT,CSAQSGVLTDTQYF,TRBJ2-3,TRBV29-1,many,-
TGTGCCAGCAGCGTAGCGGACAGGCCTAACTATGGCTACACCTTC,CASSVADRPNYGYTF,TRBJ1-2,TRBV9,-,TRBD1
TGTGCCAGCAGCCAAGTGAGGACCAACTCCTACGAGCAGTACTTC,CASSQVRTNSYEQYF,TRBJ2-7,TRBV3-1,many,-